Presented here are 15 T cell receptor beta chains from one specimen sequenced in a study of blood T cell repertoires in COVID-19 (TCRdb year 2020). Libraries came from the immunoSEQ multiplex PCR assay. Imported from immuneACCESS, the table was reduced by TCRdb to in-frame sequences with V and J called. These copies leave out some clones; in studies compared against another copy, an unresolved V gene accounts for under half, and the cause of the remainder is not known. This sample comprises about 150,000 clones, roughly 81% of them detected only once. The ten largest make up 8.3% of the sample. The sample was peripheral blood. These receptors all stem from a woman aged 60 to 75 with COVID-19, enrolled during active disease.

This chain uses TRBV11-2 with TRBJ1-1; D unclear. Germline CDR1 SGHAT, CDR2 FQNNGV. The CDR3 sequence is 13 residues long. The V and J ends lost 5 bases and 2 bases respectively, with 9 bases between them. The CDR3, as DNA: TGTGCCAGCAGCCCCCGACATAACACTGAAGCTTTCTTT. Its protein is CASSPRHNTEAFF.

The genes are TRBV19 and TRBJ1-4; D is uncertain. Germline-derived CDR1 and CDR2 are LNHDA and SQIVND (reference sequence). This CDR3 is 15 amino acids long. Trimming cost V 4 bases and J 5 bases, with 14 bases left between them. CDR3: CASSRGRPGNEKLFF. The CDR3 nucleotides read TGTGCCAGTAGTAGAGGACGTCCGGGAAATGAAAAACTGTTTTTT.

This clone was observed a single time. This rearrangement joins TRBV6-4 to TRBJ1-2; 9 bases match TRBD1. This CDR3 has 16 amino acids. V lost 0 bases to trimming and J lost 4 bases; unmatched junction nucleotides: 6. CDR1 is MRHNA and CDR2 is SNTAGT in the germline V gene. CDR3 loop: CASSDSPTGGPYGYTF. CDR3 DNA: TGTGCCAGCAGTGACTCGCCGACAGGGGGGCCCTATGGCTACACCTTC.

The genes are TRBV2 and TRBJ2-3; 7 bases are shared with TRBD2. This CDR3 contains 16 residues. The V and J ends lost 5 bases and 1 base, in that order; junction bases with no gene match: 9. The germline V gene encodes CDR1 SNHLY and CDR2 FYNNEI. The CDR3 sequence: CASSPLPSGGTDTQYF. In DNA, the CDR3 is TGTGCCAGCAGTCCTTTACCCAGCGGGGGCACAGATACGCAGTATTTT.

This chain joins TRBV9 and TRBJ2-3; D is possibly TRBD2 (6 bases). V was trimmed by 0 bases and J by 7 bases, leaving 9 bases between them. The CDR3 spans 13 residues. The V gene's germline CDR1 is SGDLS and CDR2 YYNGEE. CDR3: CASSVGGENTQYF. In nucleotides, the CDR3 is TGTGCCAGCAGCGTAGGGGGGGAAAATACGCAGTATTTT.

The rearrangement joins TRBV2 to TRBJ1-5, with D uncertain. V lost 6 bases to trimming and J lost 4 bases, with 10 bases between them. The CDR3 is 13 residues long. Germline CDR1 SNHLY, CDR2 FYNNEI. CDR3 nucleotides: TGTGCCAGCAGGGTACAGCCAAATCAGCCCCAGCATTTT. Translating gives CASRVQPNQPQHF.

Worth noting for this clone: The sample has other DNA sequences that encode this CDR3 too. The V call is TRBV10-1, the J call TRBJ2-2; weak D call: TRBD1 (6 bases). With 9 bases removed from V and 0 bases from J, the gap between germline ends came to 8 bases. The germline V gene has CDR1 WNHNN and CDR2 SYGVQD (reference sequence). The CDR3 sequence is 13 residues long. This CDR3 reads CASGTTNTGELFF. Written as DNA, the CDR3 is TGCGCCAGTGGGACAACGAACACCGGGGAGCTGTTTTTT.

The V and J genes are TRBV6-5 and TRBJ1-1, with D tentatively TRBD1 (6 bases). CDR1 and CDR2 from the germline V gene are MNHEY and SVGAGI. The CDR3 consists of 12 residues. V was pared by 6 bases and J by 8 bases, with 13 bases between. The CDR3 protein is CASRRTTGEAFF. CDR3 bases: TGTGCCAGCAGGCGTACCACAGGGGAAGCTTTCTTT.

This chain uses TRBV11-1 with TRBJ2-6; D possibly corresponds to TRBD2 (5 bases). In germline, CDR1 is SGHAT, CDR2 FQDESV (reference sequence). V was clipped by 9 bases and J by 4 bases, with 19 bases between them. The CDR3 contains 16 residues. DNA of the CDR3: TGTGCCAGTAGAGGGCACGGGCTTACAGGGGCCAACGTCCTGACTTTC. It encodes CASRGHGLTGANVLTF.

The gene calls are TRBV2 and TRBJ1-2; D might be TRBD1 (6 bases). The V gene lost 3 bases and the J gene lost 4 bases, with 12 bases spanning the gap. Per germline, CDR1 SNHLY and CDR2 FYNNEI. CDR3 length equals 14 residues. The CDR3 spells CASSDGQGIYGYTF. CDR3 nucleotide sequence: TGTGCCAGCAGTGATGGGCAGGGGATCTATGGCTACACCTTC.

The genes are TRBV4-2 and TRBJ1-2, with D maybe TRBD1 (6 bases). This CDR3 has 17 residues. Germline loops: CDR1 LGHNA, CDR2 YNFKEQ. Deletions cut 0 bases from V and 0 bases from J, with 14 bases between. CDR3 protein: CASSQDRRTAANYGYTF. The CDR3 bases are TGTGCCAGCAGCCAAGACAGGAGGACAGCCGCTAACTATGGCTACACCTTC.

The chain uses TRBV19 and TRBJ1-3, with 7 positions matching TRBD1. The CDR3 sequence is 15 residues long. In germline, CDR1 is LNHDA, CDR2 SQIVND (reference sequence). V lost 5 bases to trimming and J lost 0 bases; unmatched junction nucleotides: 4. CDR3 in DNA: TGTGCCAGTAGTTTGGACAGGAACTCTGGAAACACCATATATTTT. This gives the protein CASSLDRNSGNTIYF.

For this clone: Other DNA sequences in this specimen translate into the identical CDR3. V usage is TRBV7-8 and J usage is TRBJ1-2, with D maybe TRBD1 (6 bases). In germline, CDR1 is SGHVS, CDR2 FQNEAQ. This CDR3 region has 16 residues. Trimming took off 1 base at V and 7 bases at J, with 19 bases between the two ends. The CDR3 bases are TGTGCCAGCAGCTTAGGAGGGGGGGGCGAGGTCGGTGGCTACACCTTC. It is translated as CASSLGGGGEVGGYTF.

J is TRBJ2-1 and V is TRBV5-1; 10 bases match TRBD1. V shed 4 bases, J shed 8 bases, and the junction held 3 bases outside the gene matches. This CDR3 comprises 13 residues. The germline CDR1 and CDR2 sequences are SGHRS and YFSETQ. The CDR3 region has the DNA TGCGCCAGCAGCCAGGACAGGGGGTATGAGCAGTTCTTC. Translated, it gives CASSQDRGYEQFF.

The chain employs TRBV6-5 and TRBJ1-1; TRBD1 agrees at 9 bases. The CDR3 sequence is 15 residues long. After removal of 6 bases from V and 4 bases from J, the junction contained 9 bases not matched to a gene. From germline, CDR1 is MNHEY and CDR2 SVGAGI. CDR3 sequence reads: CASSRTGADSTEAFF. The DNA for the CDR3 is TGTGCCAGCAGCCGGACAGGGGCGGATAGCACTGAAGCTTTCTTT.